This T cell receptor beta chain was profiled in a study of cytomegalovirus exposure and HLA in healthy donors. About the research overall: Researchers previously reported finding roughly 120 million unique TCR beta sequences from about 200 million T cells. General study findings and limits: According to an earlier analysis, most TCR beta V segments yielded productive rearrangements about 87% or about 30% of the time. Because they were indistinguishable, some V segments, including TRBV6-2 and TRBV6-3, were excluded.

In the case of this clone: The antigen is undetermined.

The germline gives CDR1 SGHAT, CDR2 FQNNGV. V dropped 2 bases and J dropped 9 bases, with 11 bases sitting between them. The CDR3 runs 13 residues. In the PCR, 60 Vbeta and 13 Jbeta primers were used. Assay: immunoSEQ multiplex PCR; the TCRdb copy retains only in-frame clones and omits some. The sample has 110,000 to 150,000 clones; roughly 65% are singletons. V usage is TRBV11-2 and J usage is TRBJ2-1; tentatively, D is TRBD1 (6 bases). The sample taken for sequencing was PBMCs. This receptor was obtained from a young woman in good health and CMV-seronegative. CDR3 region: CASSLLRGGEQFF. The CDR3, as DNA: TGTGCCAGCAGCTTACTTCGAGGGGGTGAGCAGTTCTTC.